This T cell receptor beta chain was recorded in a study of naive and memory T cell subsets. Whole-study results and caveats: Gini index rose across naive, CM, EM and EMRA in CD4 and CD8.

An equimolar mix of two oligonucleotides served as the beta constant-region primer for TRBC1 and TRBC2. The ligated cDNA underwent four PCR rounds using SP2 and nested alpha and beta constant-region primers. An oligonucleotide with the SP2 primer and a 12-nucleotide UMI was ligated to the cDNA 3' end. Via MiXCR, TCRdb re-called the UMI-ligation and nested PCR reads, giving one row per CDR3 protein. The sample includes 95,000 to 150,000 distinct CDR3 sequences, 30% to 45% of them seen just once. Remarks on this clonotype: What it binds is not known.

This CDR3 is built from 18 residues. Germline V gives CDR1 MNHEY, CDR2 SVGEGT. The V and J ends lost 2 bases and 2 bases respectively, with 16 bases between them. Four subsets defined by CD45RA and CD27 were sorted after CD3, CD4, CD8 and live/dead staining. The receptor was isolated from a human donor in good health. The source material was central memory CD4+ T cells from blood. The chain combines TRBV6-2 or TRBV6-3 with TRBJ2-6; a possible D gene is TRBD1 (5 bases). The CDR3 region is CASSYVSAGITGANVLTF. For the CDR3, the DNA is TGTGCCAGCAGTTACGTGTCTGCAGGGATCACTGGGGCCAACGTCCTGACTTTC.